The clone carrying this T cell receptor (beta chain) came up a few times. The data originate from a study of T-cell reconstitution after alpha-beta-depleted transplantation in children. Unique molecular identifiers were used in preparing the TCRbeta library. TCRdb reanalysed the PCR reads using MiXCR and keeps one entry per CDR3 protein. In the table there are 400,000 to 500,000 distinct CDR3 sequences, 11% of which are singletons. V lost 7 bases to trimming and J lost 0 bases; unmatched junction nucleotides: 8. In germline, CDR1 is SGHVS, CDR2 FNYEAQ. The CDR3 contains 16 residues. The starting material was PBMCs from the stem cell graft donor, obtained from the stem cell graft. The source is a human donor who donated a stem cell graft to a child with acute myeloid leukemia. V usage is TRBV7-6 and J usage is TRBJ2-1, with TRBD2 matching 8 bases. The CDR3 DNA reads TGTGCCAGCATCCAAACAAGCGGGAGCTCCTACAATGAGCAGTTCTTC. Its protein product is CASIQTSGSSYNEQFF.